This TCR beta chain is from a study of OX40 agonist ivuxolimab in advanced cancers. Background on the study: As their treatment, patients were administered ivuxolimab, an agonistic anti-OX40 (CD134) antibody.

Looked up from germline, CDR1 is SNHLY and CDR2 is FYNNEI. The CDR3 consists of 17 residues. Trimming took 6 bases from V and 2 from J, leaving 17 bases between them. The protocol was immunoSEQ multiplex PCR, while the TCRdb copy is restricted to in-frame clones and leaves out a portion. The data contain roughly 60,000 clones, 84% of them singletons. This TCR was recovered from an adult with an advanced solid tumor such as melanoma, head and neck, liver or kidney cancer. Sequenced material: CD4+ or CD8+ T cells sorted from blood, taken in a trial of the OX40 agonist ivuxolimab. The chain joins TRBV2 to TRBJ2-6, with D maybe TRBD2 (5 bases). CDR3 nucleotides: TGTGCCAGCAGCCTACCGGGGTACAGTACTGGGGCCAACGTCCTGACTTTC. Protein product: CASSLPGYSTGANVLTF.